The 15 T cell receptor beta chains in this list originate from one sample, sequenced in a study of response to subunit inactivated influenza vaccine. TCRdb analysed the RT-PCR reads with MiXCR anew, one entry per CDR3 protein. The table lists about half a million distinct CDR3 sequences, around 8% of them singletons. The source was PBMCs from blood, collected 23 months after vaccination. The receptors here all came from a man aged 45 to 75 who received an inactivated influenza vaccine.

In its sample, this clonotype was seen a few times. The chain links TRBV7-3 to TRBJ2-7; the D gene is possibly TRBD2 (6 bases). Germline CDR1 reads SGHTA; CDR2 reads FQGTGA. The length of the CDR3 is 15 residues. The germline V and J ends were trimmed by 1 base and 9 bases, with 19 bases remaining between them. CDR3 loop: CASSLMGGPEMRQYF. CDR3 in DNA: TGTGCCAGCAGCTTAATGGGAGGTCCTGAAATGCGGCAGTACTTC.

Ten or more counts support this clonotype. V gene TRBV5-1 combines with J gene TRBJ2-3; D perhaps matches TRBD1 (5 bases). Germline values: CDR1 SGHRS, CDR2 YFSETQ. The V and J ends lost 4 bases and 0 bases respectively, with 12 bases between them. CDR3 length equals 15 residues. In nucleotides, the CDR3 is TGCGCCAGCAGCGGCGCAGGGTATAGCACAGATACGCAGTATTTT. This gives the protein CASSGAGYSTDTQYF. Full variable domain (missing parts from reference TRBV5-1 and TRBJ2-3): KAGVTQTPRYLIKTRGQQVTLSCSPISGHRSVSWYQQTPGQGLQFLFEYFSETQRNKGNFPGRFSGRQFSNSRSEMNVSTLELGDSALYLCASSGAGYSTDTQYFGPGTRLTVL.

The chain employs TRBV27 and TRBJ2-7, with D possibly called TRBD1 or TRBD2 (5 bases each). Germline-derived CDR1 and CDR2 are MNHEY and SMNVEV (reference sequence). CDR3 length equals 17 residues. The germline V and J ends were trimmed by 5 bases and 0 bases, with 20 bases remaining between them. The CDR3 sequence: CASSLVAGTPSSYEQYF. The DNA of the CDR3 is TGTGCCAGCAGTCTGGTCGCCGGGACCCCGAGCTCCTACGAGCAGTACTTC.

The V gene is TRBV9, the J gene TRBJ1-4; D is perhaps TRBD1 (5 bases). The CDR3 sequence is 14 residues long. Looked up from germline, CDR1 is SGDLS and CDR2 is YYNGEE. V gave up 0 bases and J gave up 8 bases, with 11 bases separating them. The CDR3 loop is CASSVAGIGEKLFF. CDR3 coding DNA: TGTGCCAGCAGCGTAGCAGGGATCGGCGAAAAACTGTTTTTT.

The rearrangement joins TRBV6-2 or TRBV6-3 to TRBJ1-2, with D perhaps TRBD1 (5 bases). This CDR3 has 10 amino acids. The V end was cut by 6 bases, the J end by 11 bases, with 10 bases between. CDR1 and CDR2 (germline): MNHEY, SVGEGT. CDR3 residues: CASRGTLYTF. The CDR3, as DNA: TGTGCCAGCAGGGGGACCCTTTACACCTTC.

This clonotype was counted only a few times. The chain recombines TRBV3-1 with TRBJ2-6, with D perhaps matching TRBD2 (6 bases). This CDR3 is built from 17 residues. V lost 1 base, J lost 0 bases, and 10 bases lay in between. Germline lookup yields CDR1 LGHDT and CDR2 YNNKEL (reference sequence). For the CDR3, the DNA is TGTGCCAGCAGCCAAGGTGGGGGGATCTCTGGGGCCAACGTCCTGACTTTC. Translated: CASSQGGGISGANVLTF.

This clonotype was detected only a few times. The gene calls are TRBV4-3 and TRBJ1-2; a possible D gene is TRBD1 (6 bases). CDR1 and CDR2 from the germline V gene are LGHNA and YSLEER. This CDR3 has 14 amino acids. The V gene lost 3 bases and the J gene lost 10 bases, with 18 bases spanning the gap. CDR3 nucleotides: TGCGCCAGCAGCCATAATACAGGGATCTGGGACTACACCTTC. Residues: CASSHNTGIWDYTF.

In this sample, this clonotype turned up a few times. V and J are TRBV12-3 or TRBV12-4 and TRBJ2-5; no definite D call. This CDR3 contains 14 residues. The V and J ends lost 2 bases and 4 bases respectively, with 11 bases between them. The CDR3 loop is CASSLMFSRETQYF. DNA for the CDR3: TGTGCCAGCAGTTTAATGTTCAGTCGAGAGACCCAGTACTTC.

This clonotype has just a few counts. The V call is TRBV4-1, the J call TRBJ2-7; the D gene is possibly TRBD2 (6 bases). V lost 6 bases to trimming and J lost 3 bases, with 9 bases between them. Germline-derived CDR1 and CDR2 are MGHRA and YSYEKL. This CDR3 contains 12 residues. The CDR3: CASRGGNYEQYF. The CDR3 region has the DNA TGCGCCAGCAGAGGCGGGAACTACGAGCAGTACTTC.

This clonotype was counted at least ten times. J is TRBJ2-1 and V is TRBV29-1; perhaps TRBD1 as D (6 bases). The V end lost 4 bases, the J end lost 9 bases, and 16 bases lay between the germline ends. Germline values: CDR1 SQVTM, CDR2 ANQGSEA. The CDR3 sequence is 13 residues long. CDR3 in amino acids: CSVGAGDRGEQFF. The CDR3 region has the DNA TGCAGCGTTGGGGCAGGGGATCGCGGTGAGCAGTTCTTC.

This chain links TRBV7-2 with TRBJ2-4, with D possibly matching TRBD2 (6 bases). Germline CDR1 SGHTA, CDR2 FQGNSA. Trimming stripped 5 bases from V and 6 bases from J, with 17 bases between. There are 15 residues in the CDR3. This chain's CDR3 is CASSPGRGTINIQYF. The CDR3 nucleotides are TGTGCCAGCAGCCCAGGACGGGGGACCATAAACATTCAGTACTTC.

J is TRBJ2-7 and V is TRBV10-3, with 15 bases aligning to TRBD2. The trim removed 8 bases at V and 5 bases at J, leaving 4 bases unmatched. The CDR3 length is 14 residues. From germline, CDR1 is ENHRY and CDR2 SYGVKD. The CDR3 reads CAIGLAGGSHEQYF. The CDR3 bases are TGTGCCATCGGACTAGCGGGAGGGAGTCACGAGCAGTACTTC.

This clonotype showed up many times. The rearrangement uses TRBV3-1 and TRBJ1-2; D is unresolved. This CDR3 has 14 residues. The ends were cut back, 1 base at V and 1 base at J, with 7 bases in the middle. Germline values: CDR1 LGHDT, CDR2 YNNKEL (reference sequence). In DNA form, the CDR3 reads TGTGCCAGCAGCCAAGGGTGGGGTAACTATGGCTACACCTTC. Its protein product is CASSQGWGNYGYTF. The variable domain in full, completed from reference TRBV3-1 and TRBJ1-2, reads DTAVSQTPKYLVTQMGNDKSIKCEQNLGHDTMYWYKQDSKKFLKIMFSYNNKELIINETVPNRFSPKSPDKAHLNLHINSLELGDSAVYFCASSQGWGNYGYTFGSGTRLTVV.

This clonotype was detected a few times. V and J are TRBV20-1 and TRBJ2-7; possibly TRBD2 for D (6 bases). Germline CDR1 reads DFQATT; CDR2 reads SNEGSKA (reference sequence). Trimming removed 3 bases at V and 2 bases at J, with 11 bases between. There are 13 residues in the CDR3. The CDR3 spells CSASGSRTYEQYF. The CDR3 bases are TGCAGTGCTAGCGGGAGTCGTACCTACGAGCAGTACTTC.

This clonotype has a handful of counts. The rearrangement joins TRBV11-2 to TRBJ2-3, with D maybe TRBD2 (6 bases). This CDR3 is built from 15 residues. V gave up 4 bases and J gave up 5 bases, with 16 bases separating them. The V gene's germline CDR1 is SGHAT and CDR2 FQNNGV. In DNA form, the CDR3 reads TGTGCCAGCAGCTCAACCACCACGGGACTAGATACGCAGTATTTT. Translation: CASSSTTTGLDTQYF.